These 32 T cell receptor beta chains originate from one sample sequenced in a study of T cell responses to AZD1222 COVID-19 vaccine. Some clones are missing from TCRdb's copy, which holds only in-frame ones; the method was immunoSEQ multiplex PCR. Of about 120,000 clones listed, less than 95% are singletons. The sample was peripheral blood, taken on day 0 of AZD1222 vaccination. All receptors derive from an adult in good health.

The rearrangement links TRBV27 to TRBJ2-7; D is possibly TRBD2 (6 bases). V shed 8 bases and J shed 5 bases, with 10 bases lying between them. This CDR3 comprises 11 residues. Germline lookup yields CDR1 MNHEY and CDR2 SMNVEV (reference sequence). The CDR3 spells CASHRGNEQYF. Here the CDR3 DNA reads TGTGCCAGCCACCGGGGGAACGAGCAGTACTTC.

The chain is built from TRBV7-3 and TRBJ1-1; unclear D gene. The V end lost 2 bases, the J end lost 3 bases, and 7 bases lay between the germline ends. Germline assignment: CDR1 SGHTA and CDR2 FQGTGA. There are 13 residues in the CDR3. CDR3 nucleotides: TGTGCCAGCAGCTTATTATGGGACACTGAAGCTTTCTTT. Amino acid sequence: CASSLLWDTEAFF.

The rearrangement uses TRBV6-1 and TRBJ1-2; D gene unclear. The CDR3 is 13 residues long. The V gene lost 3 bases and the J gene lost 8 bases, with 13 bases spanning the gap. Germline-derived CDR1 and CDR2 are MNHNS and SASEGT. CDR3 region: CASSDGPFRGYTF. Here the CDR3 DNA reads TGTGCCAGCAGTGATGGGCCTTTCCGAGGCTACACCTTC.

This clone was found a few times. The chain couples TRBV2 to TRBJ1-1; D remains unclear. The V gene lost 2 bases and the J gene lost 8 bases, with 6 bases spanning the gap. CDR3 length: 11 amino acids. Germline V CDR1 and CDR2: SNHLY, FYNNEI. CDR3 region: CASSERSEAFF. In DNA, the CDR3 is TGTGCCAGCAGTGAACGTTCGGAAGCTTTCTTT.

The rearrangement uses TRBV7-6 and TRBJ2-7, with TRBD2 matching over 7 bases. The trim removed 1 base at V and 5 bases at J, leaving 8 bases unmatched. Germline loops: CDR1 SGHVS, CDR2 FNYEAQ. The CDR3 has 15 amino acids. As DNA, the CDR3 is TGTGCCAGCAGCTTAGGGGGAGGGCCTTCCGACGAGCAGTACTTC. The encoded protein is CASSLGGGPSDEQYF.

The chain recombines TRBV28 with TRBJ2-1; D uncertain. Per germline, CDR1 MDHEN and CDR2 SYDVKM. Between the trimmed V and J ends, which lost 5 bases and 9 bases, there was a span of 23 bases. This CDR3 is 16 amino acids long. DNA of the CDR3: TGTGCCAGCAGTGCCGAACCTATAACCATTGTCGGTGAGCAGTTCTTC. As protein: CASSAEPITIVGEQFF.

The chain carries TRBV19 and TRBJ1-2; D possibly corresponds to TRBD1 (5 bases). The CDR3 is 14 amino acids. CDR1 is LNHDA and CDR2 is SQIVND in the germline V gene (reference sequence). V dropped 5 bases and J dropped 4 bases, with 14 bases sitting between them. CDR3 amino acids: CASSSDQGFYGYTF. In DNA, the CDR3 is TGTGCCAGTAGTTCAGACCAGGGTTTCTATGGCTACACCTTC.

The V call is TRBV4-1, the J call TRBJ1-3; D possibly corresponds to TRBD1 (6 bases). CDR1 is MGHRA, CDR2 YSYEKL, per germline. This CDR3 contains 15 residues. V was pared by 0 bases and J by 2 bases, with 8 bases between. The CDR3 loop is CASSQEWGPGNTIYF. CDR3 coding DNA: TGCGCCAGCAGCCAAGAATGGGGGCCTGGAAACACCATATATTTT.

The chain couples TRBV19 to TRBJ2-6; D remains unclear. Germline V gives CDR1 LNHDA, CDR2 SQIVND (reference sequence). The ends were cut back, 8 bases at V and 4 bases at J, with 9 bases in the middle. The CDR3 sequence is 13 residues long. The CDR3 coding sequence is TGTGCCAGTTCTGAATCCGGGGCCAACGTCCTGACTTTC. It yields the protein CASSESGANVLTF.

The rearrangement uses TRBV5-8 and TRBJ1-5, with no clear D. V lost 0 bases to trimming and J lost 3 bases, with 10 bases between them. CDR1 is SGHTS and CDR2 is YDEGEE in the germline V gene. The CDR3 runs to 15 residues. In DNA, the CDR3 is TGTGCCAGCAGCTTGGCCGAGGGCTCCAATCAGCCCCAGCATTTT. It yields the protein CASSLAEGSNQPQHF. Complete variable domain (other parts from reference TRBV5-8 and TRBJ1-5): EAGVTQSPTHLIKTRGQQATLRCSPISGHTSVYWYQQALGLGLQFLLWYDEGEERNRGNFPPRFSGRQFPNYSSELNVNALELEDSALYLCASSLAEGSNQPQHFGDGTRLSIL.

V and J are TRBV6-5 and TRBJ1-4; 7 positions agree with TRBD1. The length of the CDR3 is 14 residues. CDR1 and CDR2 from the germline V gene are MNHEY and SVGAGI. Losses at the gene ends were 5 bases for V and 4 bases for J; bases not matched to a gene: 4. CDR3 DNA sequence: TGTGCCAGCAGTCACAGGGGAAATAATGAAAAACTGTTTTTT. Its translation: CASSHRGNNEKLFF.

This chain uses TRBV2 with TRBJ1-1, with D maybe TRBD1 (5 bases). The CDR3 runs to 10 residues. Germline CDR1 reads SNHLY; CDR2 reads FYNNEI. The V gene lost 8 bases and the J gene lost 11 bases, with 12 bases spanning the gap. DNA for the CDR3: TGTGCCAGCGGGGGGGTGTTTGCTTTCTTT. Its protein is CASGGVFAFF.

This sequence joins TRBV11-2 and TRBJ2-7; tentative D call: TRBD1 (5 bases). This CDR3 is built from 15 residues. Germline CDR1 and CDR2: SGHAT and FQNNGV. Trimming took 4 bases from V and 0 from J, leaving 13 bases between them. The CDR3 region is CASSWGLAGSYEQYF. The CDR3 DNA is TGTGCCAGCAGCTGGGGCTTGGCAGGCTCCTACGAGCAGTACTTC.

The rearrangement links TRBV11-2 to TRBJ2-5; TRBD1 or TRBD2 may be the D gene (6 bases each). Germline V gene lookup returns CDR1 SGHAT and CDR2 FQNNGV. The CDR3 has 13 amino acids. Deletions cut 7 bases from V and 1 base from J, with 10 bases between. CDR3 DNA sequence: TGTGCCAGCACCCGGGGGCCCCAAGAGACCCAGTACTTC. Amino acids: CASTRGPQETQYF.

The rearrangement uses TRBV28 and TRBJ2-3; D remains ambiguous. The germline V gene encodes CDR1 MDHEN and CDR2 SYDVKM. The CDR3 extends over 13 amino acids. Trimming removed 6 bases at V and 2 bases at J, with 9 bases between. The DNA for the CDR3 is TGTGCCAGCAGCTCTCGACACACAGATACGCAGTATTTT. This codes for CASSSRHTDTQYF.

Only one count was recorded for this clone. The chain uses TRBV3-1 (or the pseudogene TRBV3-2) and TRBJ1-2; 7 bases fit TRBD1. CDR3 size: 18 residues. CDR1 and CDR2 from the germline V gene are LGHDT and YNNKEL (reference sequence). With V trimmed by 2 bases and J by 2 bases, 14 bases remained unmatched. The CDR3 coding sequence is TGTGCCAGCAGCCAAAGGCTCCGGAGGACAGGAGAAAACTATGGCTACACCTTC. It translates to CASSQRLRRTGENYGYTF.

With regard to this clone: Other nucleotide sequences in the sample specify the same CDR3. The V gene is TRBV7-8, the J gene TRBJ2-7; D gene uncertain. Germline V lookup: CDR1 SGHVS, CDR2 FQNEAQ. The CDR3 is 12 amino acids. Trimming left V 1 base short and J 8 bases short, with 9 bases between. CDR3 sequence: CASSLDFGQQYF. CDR3 sequence (DNA): TGTGCCAGCAGCTTAGATTTCGGACAGCAGTACTTC.

V and J are TRBV7-9 and TRBJ1-1, with D possibly being TRBD1 (5 bases). The V gene's germline CDR1 is SEHNR and CDR2 FQNEAQ (reference sequence). V was trimmed by 5 bases and J by 5 bases, leaving 15 bases between them. The CDR3 is 14 amino acids. This CDR3 reads CASSKTAGRTEAFF. The CDR3 coding sequence is TGTGCCAGCAGCAAGACTGCAGGGCGGACTGAAGCTTTCTTT.

The rearrangement joins TRBV7-9 to TRBJ1-4, with D hard to call. The germline V gene has CDR1 SEHNR and CDR2 FQNEAQ (reference sequence). The CDR3 sequence is 12 residues long. Between the trimmed V and J ends, which lost 3 bases and 8 bases, there was a span of 7 bases. The CDR3 loop is CASSFEGEKLFF. CDR3 DNA: TGTGCCAGCAGCTTTGAAGGGGAAAAACTGTTTTTT.

The rearrangement joins TRBV20-1 to TRBJ1-2; D perhaps matches TRBD1 (5 bases). Germline V gene sequence: CDR1 DFQATT, CDR2 SNEGSKA (reference sequence). This CDR3 is 11 amino acids long. The V gene lost 1 base and the J gene lost 8 bases, with 8 bases spanning the gap. CDR3 coding DNA: TGCAGTGCTAGAGGGGGGGAGGGCTACACCTTC. As protein: CSARGGEGYTF.

This chain connects TRBV29-1 to TRBJ2-4, with 8 bases aligning to TRBD1. Germline V gives CDR1 SQVTM, CDR2 ANQGSEA. V shed 7 bases, J shed 2 bases, and the junction held 4 bases outside the gene matches. The CDR3 consists of 13 residues. CDR3 DNA: TGCAGCGCCCGACAGGGGTCCAAAAACATTCAGTACTTC. Protein product: CSARQGSKNIQYF.

The chain employs TRBV6-5 and TRBJ2-1; 10 positions match TRBD1. CDR1 and CDR2 (germline): MNHEY, SVGAGI. V gave up 0 bases and J gave up 8 bases; unmatched junction bases: 7. The CDR3 covers 16 residues. DNA for the CDR3: TGTGCCAGCAGTTACTCCCCGACAGGGGGCCGAGATGAGCAGTTCTTC. Its protein is CASSYSPTGGRDEQFF.

This chain uses TRBV5-1 with TRBJ2-2; D is uncertain. CDR1 is SGHRS, CDR2 YFSETQ, per germline. V was trimmed by 5 bases and J by 6 bases, leaving 14 bases between them. This CDR3 region has 14 residues. The CDR3 region has the DNA TGCGCCAGCAGTTTCCGGGCCGCCGCCGGGGAGCTGTTTTTT. Translation: CASSFRAAAGELFF.

The rearrangement links TRBV11-2 to TRBJ2-7; D uncertain. The CDR3 spans 15 residues. Trimming left V 1 base short and J 2 bases short, with 12 bases between. Germline V gives CDR1 SGHAT, CDR2 FQNNGV. CDR3 region: CASSLAHTQAYEQYF. For the CDR3, the DNA is TGTGCCAGCAGCTTAGCACATACGCAGGCCTACGAGCAGTACTTC.

The chain recombines TRBV19 with TRBJ2-3; no reliable D call. The CDR3 spans 14 residues. Germline V lookup: CDR1 LNHDA, CDR2 SQIVND (reference sequence). V lost 5 bases and J 1 base, leaving 10 bases between the germline ends. This CDR3 is CASSSRAGTDTQYF. CDR3 sequence (DNA): TGTGCCAGTAGTTCCCGAGCTGGCACAGATACGCAGTATTTT.

This chain joins TRBV7-9 and TRBJ2-5, with 12 bases identical to TRBD2. CDR1 and CDR2 from the germline V gene are SEHNR and FQNEAQ (reference sequence). The trim removed 3 bases at V and 4 bases at J, leaving 9 bases unmatched. The CDR3 consists of 17 residues. The CDR3, as DNA: TGTGCCAGCAGCTTCTTGGCTAGCGGGAGGGCCTTAGAGACCCAGTACTTC. It yields the protein CASSFLASGRALETQYF.

V usage is TRBV9 and J usage is TRBJ2-7; D might be TRBD2 (5 bases). CDR3 length: 15 residues. The germline V and J ends were trimmed by 2 bases and 9 bases, with 21 bases remaining between them. Germline V gene lookup returns CDR1 SGDLS and CDR2 YYNGEE. CDR3 nucleotide sequence: TGTGCCAGCAGCGTGACACCAGGACGGGATAGTGGGCAGTACTTC. This codes for CASSVTPGRDSGQYF.

This clone showed up just once. The rearrangement joins TRBV6-6 to TRBJ1-2, with no clear D. The V gene's germline CDR1 is MNHNY and CDR2 SVGAGI (reference sequence). This CDR3 spans 13 amino acids. V was clipped by 7 bases and J by 3 bases, with 12 bases between them. CDR3 sequence reads: CASTQRTDYGYTF. CDR3 nucleotide sequence: TGTGCCAGCACCCAGAGGACCGACTATGGCTACACCTTC.

V usage is TRBV10-1 and J usage is TRBJ1-1; D is unresolved. The V and J ends lost 5 bases and 11 bases respectively, with 18 bases between them. The germline gives CDR1 WNHNN, CDR2 SYGVQD (reference sequence). There are 13 residues in the CDR3. Here the CDR3 DNA reads TGCGCCAGCAGTCCCCGAGGAGCCCACGGCGCTTTCTTT. It translates to CASSPRGAHGAFF.

V usage is TRBV7-2 and J usage is TRBJ1-6, with 8 nucleotides matching TRBD1. Germline V gene data show CDR1 as SGHTA and CDR2 as FQGNSA. The CDR3 is 13 residues long. The trim removed 5 bases at V and 11 bases at J, leaving 5 bases unmatched. The CDR3 spells CASSAGQAPPLHF. As DNA, the CDR3 is TGTGCCAGCAGCGCGGGACAGGCACCACCCCTCCACTTT.

This clone has ten or more counts. The chain is built from TRBV19 and TRBJ1-1; a possible D gene is TRBD1 (6 bases). This CDR3 has 15 residues. V lost 7 bases to trimming and J lost 1 base, with 16 bases between them. Germline V gene lookup returns CDR1 LNHDA and CDR2 SQIVND (reference sequence). CDR3 loop: CASKDSAKGNTEAFF. Written as DNA, the CDR3 is TGTGCCAGTAAGGACAGCGCAAAGGGGAACACTGAAGCTTTCTTT.

The chain combines TRBV6-1 with TRBJ1-6; D perhaps matches TRBD1 (6 bases). The germline gives CDR1 MNHNS, CDR2 SASEGT. The CDR3 is 15 residues long. The V end was cut by 0 bases, the J end by 7 bases, with 10 bases between. As DNA, the CDR3 is TGTGCCAGCAGTGAAGCCTATAGGGGGAATTCACCCCTCCACTTT. Translating it yields CASSEAYRGNSPLHF.